Listed here are 19 T cell receptor beta chains from one sample, sequenced in a study of radiation and T cells in renal cell carcinoma. TCRdb's table, derived via immunoSEQ multiplex PCR, lists solely in-frame clones and lacks some. This table holds fewer than 55,000 clones, 80% found once. Noted time point: blood 2 weeks post-SBRT. The treatment is: 15 Gy SBRT to primary tumor, nephrectomy 4 weeks later. The sequences come from blood, collected from a patient whose treatment included radiotherapy and nephrectomy. These receptors originate from a woman in her seventies with renal cell carcinoma.

The CDR3 DNA follows: TGTGCCAGCAAAGTACTGGTGAGAGACATTCCCTCTGGAAACACCATATATTTT. Amino acids: CASKVLVRDIPSGNTIYF. This chain links TRBV27 with TRBJ1-3, with no clear D. In germline, CDR1 is MNHEY, CDR2 SMNVEV (reference sequence). The CDR3 totals 18 residues. Between the trimmed V and J ends, which lost 7 bases and 0 bases, there was a span of 22 bases.

The chain has TRBV5-1 and TRBJ1-2, with D possibly being TRBD1 (6 bases). Looked up from germline, CDR1 is SGHRS and CDR2 is YFSETQ. V gave up 1 base and J gave up 2 bases, with 9 bases separating them. CDR3 length: 14 amino acids. The CDR3 spells CASSLLDSNYGYTF. The CDR3 DNA is TGCGCCAGCAGCTTGTTGGACAGCAACTATGGCTACACCTTC.

The CDR3 region is CASSPQGGSHDSYNEQFF. The CDR3 DNA follows: TGTGCCAGCAGCCCCCAGGGGGGTAGCCATGACTCCTACAATGAGCAGTTCTTC. The chain couples TRBV7-9 to TRBJ2-1; D possibly corresponds to TRBD1 (7 bases). V lost 5 bases and J 0 bases, leaving 20 bases between the germline ends. The CDR3 spans 18 residues. CDR1 and CDR2 from the germline V gene are SEHNR and FQNEAQ (reference sequence).

Details on this clone: A much more abundant neighbour one base away suggests this may be a read error. This chain uses TRBV7-2 with TRBJ1-1, with D possibly TRBD1 on 5 matching bases. The V gene lost 2 bases and the J gene lost 1 base, with 5 bases spanning the gap. This CDR3 is 13 amino acids long. Germline CDR1 and CDR2: SGHTA and FQGNSA. The CDR3 DNA reads TGTGCCAGCAGCTTAACAGGGAACACTGAAGCTTTCTTT. It codes for CASSLTGNTEAFF. Full variable domain (remainder filled in from reference TRBV7-2 and TRBJ1-1): GAGVSQSPSNKVTEKGKDVELRCDPISGHTALYWYRQSLGQGLEFLIYFQGNSAPDKSGLPSDRFSAERTGGSVSTLTIQRTQQEDSAVYLCASSLTGNTEAFFGQGTRLTVV.

This clone was detected only a few times. This chain links TRBV7-9 with TRBJ2-2; 9 bases line up with TRBD2. CDR1 and CDR2 from the germline V gene are SEHNR and FQNEAQ (reference sequence). The length of the CDR3 is 15 residues. With V trimmed by 11 bases and J by 4 bases, 11 bases remained unmatched. The CDR3 nucleotides read TGTGCCGGACTAGGGACTAGCACCGCCACCGGGGAGCTGTTTTTT. This translates into CAGLGTSTATGELFF.

V is TRBV9 and J is TRBJ2-3; TRBD2 aligns across 7 bases. Trimming removed 3 bases from V and 4 bases from J; junction bases left unmatched: 5. From germline, CDR1 is SGDLS and CDR2 YYNGEE. This CDR3 has 14 amino acids. DNA for the CDR3: TGTGCCAGCAGCGCGTCTACTAGCGCAGATACGCAGTATTTT. Translation: CASSASTSADTQYF.

The table lists this clone with a few counts. V and J are TRBV6-9 and TRBJ1-4; 7 bases are a match to TRBD1. V shed 5 bases, J shed 14 bases, and the junction held 8 bases outside the gene matches. This CDR3 has 12 residues. CDR1 is MNHGY and CDR2 is SVAAGI in the germline V gene. The CDR3 loop reads CASSLWDRILFF. The CDR3 region has the DNA TGTGCCAGCAGTCTATGGGACAGAATTCTGTTTTTT.

The chain has TRBV5-1 and TRBJ1-2; TRBD1 matches at 9 bases. CDR1 and CDR2 from the germline V gene are SGHRS and YFSETQ. Unmatched junction bases numbered 5, after V lost 1 base and J lost 4 bases. The CDR3 spans 15 residues. The CDR3 protein is CASSLLTGGVYGYTF. DNA of the CDR3: TGCGCCAGCAGCTTGTTGACAGGGGGGGTCTATGGCTACACCTTC.

The rearrangement uses TRBV7-2 and TRBJ1-3, with 8 positions matching TRBD1. The CDR3 covers 16 residues. The germline V gene has CDR1 SGHTA and CDR2 FQGNSA. With 5 bases clipped from V and 4 bases from J, the junction kept 10 bases outside the gene matches. The CDR3 DNA is TGTGCCAGCAGCAACCGCCAGGGGGCGGGGGGAAACACCATATATTTT. It yields the protein CASSNRQGAGGNTIYF.

This clone has a handful of counts. The CDR3 DNA reads as TGTGCCAGCAGGGAAGGGGGATATATAAGCAATCAGCCCCAGCATTTT. Translated, it gives CASREGGYISNQPQHF. The gene calls are TRBV27 and TRBJ1-5; D is possibly TRBD1 (6 bases). V lost 6 bases to trimming and J lost 1 base, with 16 bases between them. Germline V gene data show CDR1 as MNHEY and CDR2 as SMNVEV (reference sequence). This CDR3 is 16 amino acids long.

This chain uses TRBV2 with TRBJ1-5; D remains unclear. V lost 4 bases and J lost 1, with 8 bases in between. Germline V gene lookup returns CDR1 SNHLY and CDR2 FYNNEI. The CDR3 is made up of 14 amino acids. CDR3 sequence reads: CASSVRGSNQPQHF. CDR3 in DNA: TGTGCCAGCAGTGTACGGGGAAGCAATCAGCCCCAGCATTTT.

The V and J genes are TRBV10-3 and TRBJ1-5; no firm D call. V lost 0 bases, J lost 6 bases, and 15 bases lay in between. This CDR3 is 16 amino acids long. Germline-derived CDR1 and CDR2 are ENHRY and SYGVKD. The DNA of the CDR3 is TGTGCCATCAGTGAGTCGGGGTCCTACGCCGGTCAGCCCCAGCATTTT. Its protein product is CAISESGSYAGQPQHF.

The V and J genes are TRBV9 and TRBJ2-3, with 8 nucleotides matching TRBD2. There are 17 residues in the CDR3. Germline CDR1 SGDLS, CDR2 YYNGEE. With V trimmed by 6 bases and J by 0 bases, 12 bases remained unmatched. CDR3 protein: CASTPGTSGYSTDTQYF. The CDR3 nucleotides read TGTGCCAGCACCCCCGGAACTAGCGGCTATAGCACAGATACGCAGTATTTT.

This chain joins TRBV4-1 and TRBJ2-7; 8 bases match TRBD2. Germline values: CDR1 MGHRA, CDR2 YSYEKL. There are 14 residues in the CDR3. V lost 0 bases to trimming and J lost 3 bases; unmatched junction nucleotides: 1. CDR3 sequence reads: CASSQDSGDYEQYF. CDR3 nucleotides: TGCGCCAGCAGCCAAGATAGCGGGGACTACGAGCAGTACTTC.

The V and J genes are TRBV7-9 and TRBJ1-6; D perhaps matches TRBD1 (5 bases). Deletions cut 0 bases from V and 7 bases from J, with 7 bases between. The length of the CDR3 is 14 residues. Germline assignment: CDR1 SEHNR and CDR2 FQNEAQ (reference sequence). CDR3 region: CASSLARANSPLHF. CDR3 bases: TGTGCCAGCAGCTTAGCCAGGGCGAATTCACCCCTCCACTTT. Full variable domain (remainder filled in from reference TRBV7-9 and TRBJ1-6): DTGVSQNPRHKITKRGQNVTFRCDPISEHNRLYWYRQTLGQGPEFLTYFQNEAQLEKSRLLSDRFSAERPKGSFSTLEIQRTEQGDSAMYLCASSLARANSPLHFGNGTRLTVT.

V and J are TRBV7-3 and TRBJ1-1; unclear D gene. Germline V gene data show CDR1 as SGHTA and CDR2 as FQGTGA. V lost 3 bases and J lost 1, with 6 bases in between. The CDR3 is made up of 13 amino acids. The chain's CDR3 is CASSFEGNTEAFF. CDR3 nucleotides: TGTGCCAGCAGCTTCGAGGGGAACACTGAAGCTTTCTTT.

This sequence joins TRBV21-1 and TRBJ1-5. TRBV21-1 is given as a pseudogene. The CDR3 is 17 amino acids. The CDR3 sequence: CASSPRGGPLAAQPQHF. CDR3 in DNA: TGTGCCAGCAGCCCTCGGGGAGGCCCCCTCGCGGCTCAGCCCCAGCATTTT.

A word on this clone: An end of the junction does not agree with germline; a read error may underlie this. The V gene is TRBV4-2, the J gene TRBJ2-4; 9 nucleotides agree with TRBD1. The CDR3 has 18 amino acids. Germline CDR1 is LGHNA and CDR2 is YNFKEQ. In DNA form, the CDR3 reads TGTGCCAGCAGTCAAGACAGGGGGAGGGGAATGGCCAAAAACATTCAGTACTTC. Its translation is CASSQDRGRGMAKNIQYF.

The V gene is TRBV6-6, the J gene TRBJ2-2; 9 positions agree with TRBD1. J gave up 4 bases and V 6 bases, and 6 bases lay outside the gene matches. Germline-derived CDR1 and CDR2 are MNHNY and SVGAGI (reference sequence). The length of the CDR3 is 15 residues. This CDR3 is CASSRGQGGTGELFF. CDR3 in DNA: TGTGCCAGCAGCAGGGGACAGGGAGGCACCGGGGAGCTGTTTTTT.